Reported below is one TCR beta chain. Antigen: not known. This sample stems from a study of T cell responses to AZD1222 COVID-19 vaccine. Study as a whole: Second-dose intervals of approximately 4 or approximately 12 weeks were pooled.

Germline assignment: CDR1 MDHEN and CDR2 SYDVKM. Trimming pared 1 base from V and 2 bases from J, leaving 11 bases between. The CDR3 extends over 16 amino acids. Data came from immunoSEQ multiplex PCR; TCRdb stores just in-frame clones and leaves some out. The top ten clones hold 2.5% to 3.5% of a sample with about 140,000 clones, 89% of them seen once. Findings and limits, study-wide: Baseline seropositives among AZD1222 recipients totaled only 6 or 7. Spike-specific TCR breadth and depth rose after two AZD1222 doses.

The sequence derives from an adult in good health. The sample consisted of peripheral blood, taken on day 0 of AZD1222 vaccination. The rearrangement uses TRBV28 and TRBJ2-2; no clear D. The CDR3 DNA is TGTGCCAGCAGTTTATTTGTAAAGTCCAACACCGGGGAGCTGTTTTTT. Amino acids: CASSLFVKSNTGELFF.